Listed below are T cell receptor beta chains from one sample, sequenced in a study of blood T cell repertoires in COVID-19. Produced via immunoSEQ multiplex PCR; TCRdb's table is partial and in-frame only. This sample has about 150,000 clones; roughly 80% occur once, and the top ten carry approximately 7.3%. Sequencing input: PBMCs or T cells enriched from blood (not recorded which). Source of these receptors: a man over 45 who had recovered from COVID-19. The CDR3 runs from the conserved cysteine through the conserved F or W. Fields, in order: V gene, J gene, clone size, D gene, CDR3 protein, CDR3 DNA. A D gene is named only where the DNA matches it firmly. Size tells how often a clone was seen (once, few, many) or the class of an expanded clone, and some rows leave it out.

TRBV19	TRBJ1-2	-	-	CASSTTWGLHGYTF	TGTGCCAGTAGCACCACATGGGGCCTCCATGGCTACACCTTC
TRBV5-1	TRBJ2-7	-	-	CASSLEGGEVHEQYF	TGCGCCAGCAGCTTGGAAGGAGGGGAGGTCCACGAGCAGTACTTC
TRBV4-2	TRBJ1-2	-	-	CASSQDLTATYGYTF	TGTGCCAGCAGCCAAGATCTGACAGCCACCTATGGCTACACCTTC
TRBV7-8	TRBJ2-3	-	-	CASRQGGVDTQYF	TGTGCCAGCAGACAGGGGGGGGTAGATACGCAGTATTTT
TRBV7-2	TRBJ1-2	few	-	CASSPGGGWYGYTF	TGTGCCAGCAGCCCAGGCGGGGGGTGGTATGGCTACACCTTC
TRBV5-1	TRBJ1-5	-	TRBD1	CASSAGTGEQPQHF	TGCGCCAGCAGCGCCGGGACAGGGGAACAGCCCCAGCATTTT
TRBV14	TRBJ2-2	few	TRBD1	CASSPYLGTGVPGELFF	TGTGCCAGCAGCCCCTACCTTGGGACAGGGGTCCCCGGGGAGCTGTTTTTT
TRBV11-3	TRBJ2-5	-	TRBD1	CASSLIVWDRVQETQYF	TGTGCCAGCAGCTTAATCGTATGGGACAGGGTCCAAGAGACCCAGTACTTC
TRBV6-5	TRBJ2-7	-	-	CASTKTGLEQYF	TGTGCCAGCACTAAAACAGGGCTCGAGCAGTACTTC
TRBV19	TRBJ1-2	-	TRBD1	CASSGSGTGVYGYTF	TGTGCCAGTAGTGGATCGGGGACAGGGGTATATGGCTACACCTTC
TRBV3-1/TRBV3-2	TRBJ2-1	-	TRBD1	CASRDRGFFNEQFF	TGTGCCAGCAGAGACAGGGGATTTTTCAATGAGCAGTTCTTC
TRBV5-1	TRBJ1-1	-	-	CASSLQGVDTEAFF	TGCGCCAGCAGCTTACAGGGAGTCGACACTGAAGCTTTCTTT
TRBV5-6	TRBJ2-3	-	-	CASSSPGHRVTDTQYF	TGTGCCAGCAGCTCACCGGGACATCGGGTCACAGATACGCAGTATTTT
TRBV30	TRBJ1-2	-	-	CAWSSGTPFGYTF	TGTGCCTGGAGCTCCGGGACACCTTTTGGCTACACCTTC
TRBV9	TRBJ2-5	-	-	CASSVSEGVETQYF	TGTGCCAGCAGCGTTTCTGAGGGGGTTGAGACCCAGTACTTC
TRBV5-1	TRBJ1-1	-	-	CASRSEGAEAFF	TGCGCCAGCAGGTCCGAGGGGGCTGAAGCTTTCTTT
TRBV12-3/TRBV12-4	TRBJ2-5	-	-	CASSFPEETQYF	TGTGCCAGCAGTTTCCCAGAAGAGACCCAGTACTTC
TRBV29-1	TRBJ1-2	-	-	CSVEITPGHRPYGYTF	TGCAGCGTTGAAATTACGCCGGGACACAGACCGTATGGCTACACCTTC
TRBV4-3	TRBJ1-1	-	-	CASSQESYTEAFF	TGCGCCAGCAGCCAAGAGTCTTACACTGAAGCTTTCTTT
TRBV11-2	TRBJ1-1	-	-	CASSFNTRGLNTEAFF	TGTGCCAGCAGCTTCAATACCAGGGGTCTTAACACTGAAGCTTTCTTT
TRBV7-9	TRBJ1-4	-	TRBD1	CASSPTGDTNEKLFF	TGTGCCAGCAGCCCGACAGGGGACACTAATGAAAAACTGTTTTTT
TRBV7-2	TRBJ1-3	-	-	CASSHPDRNGNTIYF	TGTGCCAGCAGCCACCCCGACAGGAACGGAAACACCATATATTTT
TRBV6-1	TRBJ1-1	once	-	CASSEFAGMNTEAFF	TGTGCCAGCAGTGAATTCGCAGGAATGAACACTGAAGCTTTCTTT
TRBV18	TRBJ2-1	-	TRBD2	CASSPVGGGGASNEQFF	TGTGCCAGCTCACCCGTCGGGGGCGGGGGGGCCAGTAATGAGCAGTTCTTC
TRBV5-1	TRBJ2-1	-	TRBD1	CASSWGQGYNEQFF	TGCGCCAGCAGCTGGGGACAGGGGTACAATGAGCAGTTCTTC
TRBV15	TRBJ2-1	-	TRBD2	CATSRKTSGAGEQFF	TGTGCCACCAGCAGGAAGACTAGCGGGGCTGGTGAGCAGTTCTTC
TRBV18	TRBJ1-3	-	TRBD1	CASSPGQGTSGNTIYF	TGTGCCAGCTCACCGGGACAGGGAACCTCTGGAAACACCATATATTTT
TRBV6-5	TRBJ2-7	-	-	CASSSYYEQYF	TGTGCCAGCAGTTCCTATTACGAGCAGTACTTC
TRBV11-3	TRBJ2-2	once	TRBD1	CASSRQGKNTGELFF	TGTGCCAGCAGCCGACAGGGGAAGAACACCGGGGAGCTGTTTTTT
TRBV6-5	TRBJ1-2	-	-	CASTYRAGRYGYTF	TGTGCCAGCACCTACAGGGCCGGCCGGTATGGCTACACCTTC
TRBV2	TRBJ1-1	many	-	CASSRGRTEAFF	TGTGCCAGCAGTCGGGGGAGAACTGAAGCTTTCTTT
TRBV25-1	TRBJ1-5	few	TRBD1	CASSEQGALQPQHF	TGTGCCAGCAGTGAACAGGGGGCTCTTCAGCCCCAGCATTTT
TRBV7-3	TRBJ2-1	-	-	CASSGGRGSYNEQFF	TGTGCCAGTTCGGGCGGGCGGGGCTCCTACAATGAGCAGTTCTTC
TRBV6-5	TRBJ2-7	-	TRBD2	CASHGEGPDYEQYF	TGTGCCAGCCACGGGGAGGGGCCAGACTACGAGCAGTACTTC
TRBV27	TRBJ1-1	few	TRBD1	CASSSFRGGTGGEAFF	TGTGCCAGCAGTTCGTTTAGAGGGGGCACAGGGGGTGAAGCTTTCTTT
TRBV18	TRBJ1-1	-	-	CASSPQSPGTEAFF	TGTGCCAGCTCACCACAGTCCCCGGGCACTGAAGCTTTCTTT
TRBV7-2	TRBJ1-1	-	-	CASSLGGRNTEAFF	TGTGCCAGCAGCCTCGGGGGTAGGAACACTGAAGCTTTCTTT
TRBV9	TRBJ1-3	-	TRBD1	CASSVTGGDNTIYF	TGTGCCAGCAGCGTCACAGGGGGGGATAACACCATATATTTT
TRBV2	TRBJ1-5	-	TRBD1	CASSGTGEQPQHF	TGTGCCAGCAGTGGGACAGGGGAACAGCCCCAGCATTTT
TRBV19	TRBJ2-3	-	TRBD2	CASSPRLAGGRDTQYF	TGTGCCAGTAGTCCGAGACTAGCGGGGGGCCGGGATACGCAGTATTTT
TRBV7-2	TRBJ2-3	-	TRBD2	CASSPASSGSTDTQYF	TGTGCCAGCAGCCCGGCTTCTAGCGGATCCACAGATACGCAGTATTTT
TRBV29-1	TRBJ1-1	-	TRBD1	CSVEVQGVRTEAFF	TGCAGCGTTGAGGTGCAGGGGGTTAGGACTGAAGCTTTCTTT
TRBV5-1	TRBJ1-2	once	TRBD1	CASSDRAYGYTF	TGCGCCAGCTCCGACAGGGCCTATGGCTACACCTTC
TRBV7-6	TRBJ2-7	-	-	CASSTEQGPYEQYF	TGTGCCAGCAGCACAGAACAGGGCCCCTACGAGCAGTACTTC
TRBV12-5	TRBJ1-6	-	-	CASGLVHPGGRGSPLHF	TGTGCTAGTGGTTTGGTACATCCCGGGGGGCGAGGTTCACCCCTCCACTTT
TRBV6-1	TRBJ1-2	few	TRBD1	CASSEWGQGNGGYTF	TGTGCCAGCAGTGAATGGGGACAGGGTAACGGTGGCTACACCTTC
TRBV15	TRBJ2-3	-	TRBD1	CATSRGQGGTDTQYF	TGTGCCACCAGCAGAGGACAGGGTGGAACAGATACGCAGTATTTT
TRBV5-1	TRBJ2-1	-	TRBD2	CASSPTSGAYNEQFF	TGCGCCAGCAGCCCGACTAGCGGGGCGTACAATGAGCAGTTCTTC
TRBV3-1/TRBV3-2	TRBJ2-2	-	-	CASSPRQNTGELFF	TGTGCCAGCAGCCCGCGACAAAACACCGGGGAGCTGTTTTTT
TRBV25-1	TRBJ1-4	once	TRBD1	CASRDRIGEKLFF	TGTGCCAGCAGGGACAGGATAGGTGAAAAACTGTTTTTT
TRBV7-8	TRBJ2-7	-	-	CASSLEGRAVGEQYF	TGTGCCAGCAGCTTAGAGGGCAGGGCGGTGGGCGAGCAGTACTTC
TRBV6-2/TRBV6-3	TRBJ1-1	-	-	CASSYWFGGENTEAFF	TGTGCCAGCAGTTACTGGTTTGGAGGGGAGAACACTGAAGCTTTCTTT
TRBV4-3	TRBJ2-1	-	TRBD2	CASSQDAGGYDSSYNEQFF	TGCGCCAGCAGCCAAGATGCGGGGGGATATGACAGCTCCTACAATGAGCAGTTCTTC